This TCR beta chain was recovered during a study of CD8 T cells in ankylosing spondylitis. TCRdb recomputed calls from the 5' RACE reads with MiXCR, one row per CDR3 protein. Found here are 150,000 to 250,000 distinct CDR3 sequences, about 13% of them singletons; the top ten hold 16%. V lost 5 bases and J lost 3; bases outside the gene matches: 2. This CDR3 contains 13 residues. Looked up from germline, CDR1 is LNHDA and CDR2 is SQIVND (reference sequence). This rearrangement joins TRBV19 to TRBJ2-7, with 9 bases that match TRBD1. This clonotype originated in a male donor with ankylosing spondylitis or in good health (not recorded which). Sequenced: blood, either unsorted or a sorted T cell fraction (not recorded which). CDR3 protein: CASSGGQGYEQYF. CDR3 coding DNA: TGTGCCAGTAGTGGGGGACAGGGCTACGAGCAGTACTTC.